Listed below are T cell receptor beta chains from one sample, sequenced in a study of cytomegalovirus exposure and HLA in healthy donors. Libraries were prepared by immunoSEQ multiplex PCR; TCRdb keeps only in-frame clonotypes and omits some of them. The sample has approximately 120,000 clones, 88% seen once. Sequencing was performed on PBMCs. The receptors here all came from a woman younger than 35 in good health and CMV-seronegative. The CDR3 runs from the conserved cysteine through the conserved F or W. The order of the fields is D gene, clone size, J gene, V gene, CDR3 DNA, CDR3 protein. A D gene is named only where the DNA matches it firmly. A row's size may be missing; if present it is once, few, many or a size class.

TRBD2 NA TRBJ2-7 TRBV6-6 TGTGCCAGCAGTGGACTAGCTGGATCCTACGAGCAGTACTTC CASSGLAGSYEQYF
NA NA TRBJ2-3 TRBV30 TGTGCCTGGAGTATTGGCCGAGATACGCAGTATTTT CAWSIGRDTQYF
TRBD1 NA TRBJ1-5 TRBV28 TGTGCCAGCAGTTCTATCCGACAGGGGCGAGGTCAGCCCCAGCATTTT CASSSIRQGRGQPQHF
NA NA TRBJ2-3 TRBV7-3 TGTGCCAGCAGCTTAACGCCGAGAATAGGCGGGGGCTCCACAGATACGCAGTATTTT CASSLTPRIGGGSTDTQYF
NA once TRBJ1-2 TRBV6-6 TGTGCCAGCAGTTCGGGAGTCTATGGCTACACCTTC CASSSGVYGYTF
NA NA TRBJ2-7 TRBV30 TGTGCCTGGAGTCGGGGGAAATCCTACGAGCAGTACTTC CAWSRGKSYEQYF
NA NA TRBJ2-7 TRBV6-5 TGTGCCAGCAGTTACGGTAGCGTCGAGCAGTACTTC CASSYGSVEQYF
NA NA TRBJ2-3 TRBV27 TGTGCCAGCAGTCACACACAGGGTTACAGCACAGATACGCAGTATTTT CASSHTQGYSTDTQYF
NA few TRBJ1-6 TRBV6-4 TGTGCCAGCAGTGAGAGGCTGCGCCACTTT CASSERLRHF
NA once TRBJ1-5 TRBV28 TGTGCCAGCACTTACAGGAGGGCAAATCAGCCCCAGCATTTT CASTYRRANQPQHF
NA NA TRBJ2-7 TRBV10-1 TGCGCCAGCAGCGAACTTAACACAGGGTTTGGGAGCTCCTACGAGCAGTACTTC CASSELNTGFGSSYEQYF
NA NA TRBJ2-7 TRBV5-4 TGTGCCAGCAGCTCCCGGGGAGCGTCGTTTGGTCGGGAGCAGTACTTC CASSSRGASFGREQYF
NA NA TRBJ1-5 TRBV28 TGTGCCAGCAGTTTATGGGCCAATCAGCCCCAGCATTTT CASSLWANQPQHF
NA NA TRBJ1-2 TRBV15 TGTGCCACCAGCGCCACTTCAGGGAGGGGCCCCGATGGCTACACCTTC CATSATSGRGPDGYTF
NA NA TRBJ2-7 TRBV29-1 TGCAGCGTTGAACAGTTACAGGGAGAGGGCTACGAGCAGTACTTC CSVEQLQGEGYEQYF
NA NA TRBJ2-7 TRBV6-5 TGTGCCAGCAATCCTGCGGGGCCAACCTACGAGCAGTACTTC CASNPAGPTYEQYF
NA few TRBJ1-6 TRBV5-1 TGCGCCAGCAGCTTGATGGAGGATTCACCCCTCCACTTT CASSLMEDSPLHF
TRBD1 NA TRBJ1-4 TRBV5-1 TGCGCCAGCAGCCTCGGACCCGGACAGGCGGAAAAACTGTTTTTT CASSLGPGQAEKLFF
NA NA TRBJ1-6 TRBV4-3 TGCGCCAGCAGCCAAGATCTTGACAGTTATTCACCCCTCCACTTT CASSQDLDSYSPLHF
NA NA TRBJ1-5 TRBV19 TGTGCCAGTAGTATTGTGATCTATAGCAATCAGCCCCAGCATTTT CASSIVIYSNQPQHF
TRBD2 NA TRBJ2-5 TRBV7-9 TGTGCCAGCAGCACCCGGACTAGCGGCTATCAAGAGACCCAGTACTTC CASSTRTSGYQETQYF
NA NA TRBJ2-2 TRBV4-3 TGCGCCAGCAGCCAAGTCGCTACTAACACCGGGGAGCTGTTTTTT CASSQVATNTGELFF
TRBD1 NA TRBJ1-1 TRBV14 TGTGCCAGCCGCAAACAGGGGGGCACTGAAGCTTTCTTT CASRKQGGTEAFF
NA NA TRBJ2-7 TRBV6-5 TGTGCCAGCGGGCGTCGTGGCGGGAAAAGAGGGCAGTACTTC CASGRRGGKRGQYF
NA NA TRBJ1-1 TRBV7-6 TGTGCCAGCAGCTTAGCGGAGGAGAACACTGAAGCTTTCTTT CASSLAEENTEAFF
TRBD2 NA TRBJ2-3 TRBV9 TGTGCCAGCAGCCCCCGCAGCGGGAGGCCGGGTTGGGATACGCAGTATTTT CASSPRSGRPGWDTQYF
TRBD2 NA TRBJ2-3 TRBV2 TGTGCCAGCAGTCCCCCGAGCGGGAAGGATACGCAGTATTTT CASSPPSGKDTQYF
TRBD2 once TRBJ2-5 TRBV2 TGTGCCAGCAACGGGGGGGTATATGGGGGGGAAGAGACCCAGTACTTC CASNGGVYGGEETQYF
NA NA TRBJ1-4 TRBV5-6 TGTGCCAGCAGTCCCGGGCGGGGCCTGGGTGAAAAACTGTTTTTT CASSPGRGLGEKLFF
TRBD1 NA TRBJ2-7 TRBV2 TGTGCCAGCAGGTCGACAGGGGGCGCCTACGAGCAGTACTTC CASRSTGGAYEQYF
NA NA TRBJ1-6 TRBV28 TGTGCCAGCAGTTTAACCCCGCAGGTTTATAATTCACCCCTCCACTTT CASSLTPQVYNSPLHF
TRBD1 once TRBJ1-4 TRBV6-5 TGTGCCAGCAGTTACCGGGACAGGGGAGGAGGAAAACTGTTTTTT CASSYRDRGGGKLFF